This TCR beta chain was recorded in a study of blood T cell dynamics during melanoma immunotherapy. Across the whole study: Patients with metastatic melanoma got pembrolizumab or nivolumab-ipilimumab as first-line care.

As to this clone: What it recognizes is unknown.

Study-wide findings and caveats: PBMC repertoires of eventual disease-control patients split at W3 into clonality or diversity gains. It remained unknown if the driving T cell clones were melanoma-specific.

The time point is: pre-treatment baseline. DNA loading was fixed at 300 to 350 ng for all bulk PBMC samples. The method was immunoSEQ multiplex PCR; TCRdb's version includes in-frame clones alone and lacks a portion of them. The table has approximately 25,000 clones, 70% to 90% seen once; the top ten hold 4.6%. There are 15 residues in the CDR3. V lost 1 base and J 4 bases, leaving 12 bases between the germline ends. Germline CDR1 and CDR2: SGDLS and YYNGEE. The sequencing used blood, collected from a patient treated with checkpoint blockade. This chain links TRBV9 with TRBJ1-3, with TRBD1 as a possible D gene (5 bases). This TCR derives from a human donor with melanoma. The CDR3: CASSVRQGVGNTIYF. DNA of the CDR3: TGTGCCAGCAGCGTACGCCAGGGAGTCGGAAACACCATATATTTT.